Following are 28 T cell receptor beta chains from one sample sequenced in a study of blood T cell repertoires in COVID-19. Here immunoSEQ multiplex PCR was the method, and the copy in TCRdb shows in-frame clones only, minus some. The sample lists 450,000 or so clones; 70% to 90% were seen once. Sequencing was performed on peripheral blood. These receptors all come from a woman in her thirties or forties with COVID-19, enrolled during active disease.

The CDR3 region has the DNA TGTGCCAGCAGCTTAGGGCATAATAAGCCCCAGCATTTT. This encodes CASSLGHNKPQHF. This sequence joins TRBV7-3 and TRBJ1-5; D is ambiguous. With 2 bases removed from V and 8 bases from J, the gap between germline ends came to 10 bases. Germline V gene lookup returns CDR1 SGHTA and CDR2 FQGTGA. This CDR3 region has 13 residues.

J is TRBJ2-7 and V is TRBV28; D is possibly TRBD1 (6 bases). Germline assignment: CDR1 MDHEN and CDR2 SYDVKM. V shed 6 bases and J shed 10 bases, with 13 bases lying between them. The CDR3 sequence is 11 residues long. The CDR3 coding sequence is TGTGCCAGCAGCTTTCGGACAGAACAGTACTTC. It translates to CASSFRTEQYF.

The gene calls are TRBV7-9 and TRBJ2-3; D possibly corresponds to TRBD1 (6 bases). Deletions cut 3 bases from V and 4 bases from J, with 14 bases between. In germline, CDR1 is SEHNR, CDR2 FQNEAQ (reference sequence). The CDR3 consists of 15 residues. The CDR3 region has the DNA TGTGCCAGCAGCTTCTTCAGGGGAAGTGCAGATACGCAGTATTTT. Translating gives CASSFFRGSADTQYF.

The table lists this clone with a few counts. This rearrangement joins TRBV14 to TRBJ2-3, with TRBD2 as a possible D gene (5 bases). CDR3 length: 14 amino acids. The germline V and J ends were trimmed by 4 bases and 2 bases, with 10 bases remaining between them. Germline values: CDR1 SGHDN, CDR2 FVKESK. The CDR3 DNA follows: TGTGCCAGCAGCCCCGGACTTTCCACAGATACGCAGTATTTT. Protein product: CASSPGLSTDTQYF. Full variable domain (rest looked up from reference TRBV14 and TRBJ2-3): EAGVTQFPSHSVIEKGQTVTLRCDPISGHDNLYWYRRVMGKEIKFLLHFVKESKQDESGMPNNRFLAERTGGTYSTLKVQPAELEDSGVYFCASSPGLSTDTQYFGPGTRLTVL.

The genes are TRBV28 and TRBJ2-1; 9 bases line up with TRBD2. Germline V gene data show CDR1 as MDHEN and CDR2 as SYDVKM. The V segment lost 7 bases and the J segment 9 bases; nucleotides outside the gene matches: 16. There are 16 residues in the CDR3. Here the CDR3 DNA reads TGTGCCAGCAACGAATTAGTAAGACTAGCGGAGCGTGAGCAGTTCTTC. Translating gives CASNELVRLAEREQFF. Supplemented by reference TRBV28 and TRBJ2-1, the full variable domain reads DVKVTQSSRYLVKRTGEKVFLECVQDMDHENMFWYRQDPGLGLRLIYFSYDVKMKEKGDIPEGYSVSREKKERFSLILESASTNQTSMYLCASNELVRLAEREQFFGPGTRLTVL.

CDR3 sequence: CATSDATSSNEQYF. CDR3 nucleotides: TGTGCCACCAGTGATGCGACTAGTAGTAACGAGCAGTACTTC. The chain links TRBV24-1 to TRBJ2-7, with D possibly TRBD2 on 6 matching bases. Trimming stripped 3 bases from V and 5 bases from J, with 13 bases between. In germline, CDR1 is KGHDR, CDR2 SFDVKD. This CDR3 is built from 14 residues.

The chain recombines TRBV5-1 with TRBJ2-1, with TRBD2 matching over 9 bases. This CDR3 comprises 19 residues. V shed 1 base, J shed 5 bases, and the junction held 16 bases outside the gene matches. CDR1 and CDR2 from the germline V gene are SGHRS and YFSETQ. The DNA of the CDR3 is TGCGCCAGCAGCTTGCCAACCCCGGGGCTAGCGGGGACCAACAATGAGCAGTTCTTC. It translates to CASSLPTPGLAGTNNEQFF.

This clone was picked up one time. CDR3 residues: CASSFQGGQETQYF. CDR3 in DNA: TGTGCCAGCAGCTTCCAGGGGGGCCAAGAGACCCAGTACTTC. This chain links TRBV7-3 with TRBJ2-5; tentatively, D is TRBD1 (7 bases). Germline CDR1 SGHTA, CDR2 FQGTGA. This CDR3 spans 14 amino acids. The V and J ends lost 3 bases and 1 base respectively, with 9 bases between them.

As for this clone: This same CDR3 is encoded by further DNA sequences in the sample. The rearrangement links TRBV28 to TRBJ1-1; possibly TRBD1 for D (6 bases). Germline V gives CDR1 MDHEN, CDR2 SYDVKM. This CDR3 has 14 residues. Trimming removed 6 bases at V and 0 bases at J, with 11 bases between. DNA of the CDR3: TGTGCCAGCAGCCCAGGGGCCCTGAACACTGAAGCTTTCTTT. Translated, it gives CASSPGALNTEAFF.

This clone was seen a single time. The chain links TRBV2 to TRBJ2-7; D might be TRBD1 (5 bases). Germline V CDR1 and CDR2: SNHLY, FYNNEI. CDR3 length equals 15 residues. The V end lost 3 bases, the J end lost 0 bases, and 12 bases lay between the germline ends. CDR3 coding DNA: TGTGCCAGCAGTGACGGGCAGGGATACTCCTACGAGCAGTACTTC. The encoded protein is CASSDGQGYSYEQYF.

The chain has TRBV5-1 and TRBJ1-4, with D possibly being TRBD1 (6 bases). The CDR3 has 17 residues. Between the trimmed V and J ends, which lost 2 bases and 2 bases, there was a span of 16 bases. Per the germline V gene, CDR1 is SGHRS and CDR2 is YFSETQ. CDR3 region: CASSLQGNMATNEKLFF. CDR3 coding DNA: TGCGCCAGCAGCTTACAGGGTAATATGGCGACTAATGAAAAACTGTTTTTT.

This clone came up once. This sequence joins TRBV18 and TRBJ2-1; 7 nucleotides match TRBD2. CDR3 size: 16 residues. The germline V gene has CDR1 KGHSH and CDR2 LQKENI. Trimming cost V 3 bases and J 4 bases; bases outside gene matches: 9. This CDR3 is CASSPLGSSGYNEQFF. Here the CDR3 DNA reads TGTGCCAGCTCACCGCTGGGGTCTAGCGGTTACAATGAGCAGTTCTTC.

The rearrangement joins TRBV4-3 to TRBJ2-1; 7 nucleotides line up with TRBD2. The germline gives CDR1 LGHNA, CDR2 YSLEER. This CDR3 has 17 amino acids. Trimming at V came to 0 bases and at J to 4 bases, leaving 9 bases not matched to a gene. As DNA, the CDR3 is TGCGCCAGCAGCCAAGAAGGCCTAGCGGTCTTATACAATGAGCAGTTCTTC. Its translation: CASSQEGLAVLYNEQFF.

This sequence joins TRBV6-2 or TRBV6-3 and TRBJ2-7; D is perhaps TRBD1 (5 bases). Germline V gives CDR1 MNHEY, CDR2 SVGEGT. The CDR3 consists of 14 residues. The germline V and J ends were trimmed by 4 bases and 5 bases, with 15 bases remaining between them. CDR3 nucleotide sequence: TGTGCCAGCAGTTGGGGCGGACAAGGCCACGAGCAGTACTTC. Protein sequence: CASSWGGQGHEQYF.

The gene calls are TRBV6-2 or TRBV6-3 and TRBJ1-1, with 9 bases matching TRBD1. Germline loops: CDR1 MNHEY, CDR2 SVGEGT. The CDR3 has 18 residues. V trimming: 5 bases; J trimming: 0 bases; junction bases outside the gene matches: 13. In DNA, the CDR3 is TGTGCCAGCAGTGCCCTACAGGGGGCTTTTACTATGAACACTGAAGCTTTCTTT. Protein product: CASSALQGAFTMNTEAFF.

The chain combines TRBV7-3 with TRBJ1-1, with D hard to call. CDR1 and CDR2 from the germline V gene are SGHTA and FQGTGA. This CDR3 contains 14 residues. The V gene lost 5 bases and the J gene lost 5 bases, with 15 bases spanning the gap. CDR3 bases: TGTGCCAGCAGCGCATCATCAGGTTCTACTGAAGCTTTCTTT. As protein: CASSASSGSTEAFF. Full variable domain (rest looked up from reference TRBV7-3 and TRBJ1-1): GAGVSQTPSNKVTEKGKYVELRCDPISGHTALYWYRQSLGQGPEFLIYFQGTGAADDSGLPNDRFFAVRPEGSVSTLKIQRTERGDSAVYLCASSASSGSTEAFFGQGTRLTVV.

The count of this clone is one. CDR3 DNA sequence: TGCAGTGCTAGTGTTTTAGCGGGAGAAGCAGAGACCCAGTACTTC. Translated: CSASVLAGEAETQYF. This sequence joins TRBV20-1 and TRBJ2-5, with 9 bases fitting TRBD2. This CDR3 spans 15 amino acids. Trimming removed 3 bases from V and 4 bases from J; junction bases left unmatched: 9. Germline CDR1 reads DFQATT; CDR2 reads SNEGSKA (reference sequence).

This sequence joins TRBV2 and TRBJ1-6; 8 bases align to TRBD1. V shed 5 bases, J shed 7 bases, and the junction held 16 bases outside the gene matches. The CDR3 covers 18 residues. The V gene's germline CDR1 is SNHLY and CDR2 FYNNEI. In DNA, the CDR3 is TGTGCCAGCAGTCTCCCTCCTCCTGACAGGGGAGGAAATTCACCCCTCCACTTT. It specifies CASSLPPPDRGGNSPLHF.

This sequence joins TRBV30 and TRBJ1-2; tentatively, D is TRBD1 (5 bases). There are 16 residues in the CDR3. V shed 4 bases and J shed 6 bases, with 24 bases lying between them. The V gene's germline CDR1 is GTSNPN and CDR2 SVGIG (reference sequence). CDR3 protein: CAWTPGLRSGLNGYTF. The CDR3 DNA reads as TGTGCCTGGACTCCGGGACTACGGTCAGGTCTGAATGGCTACACCTTC.

The chain employs TRBV7-2 and TRBJ2-7; 10 bases are a match to TRBD2. The CDR3 contains 17 residues. The ends lost 4 bases at V and 0 bases at J; junction bases unmatched: 9. The germline V gene encodes CDR1 SGHTA and CDR2 FQGNSA. The CDR3 DNA reads as TGTGCCAGCAGCTACCGACTAGCGGGTAGGAGCTCCTACGAGCAGTACTTC. Residues: CASSYRLAGRSSYEQYF.

The rearrangement links TRBV11-2 to TRBJ1-2, with 9 bases that match TRBD1. V gave up 0 bases and J gave up 6 bases; unmatched junction bases: 2. This CDR3 has 14 amino acids. CDR1 and CDR2 from the germline V gene are SGHAT and FQNNGV. The CDR3 reads CASSLEGTGNGYTF. CDR3 coding DNA: TGTGCCAGCAGCTTAGAAGGGACAGGGAATGGCTACACCTTC.

The V and J genes are TRBV6-5 and TRBJ1-4, with D possibly being TRBD1 (5 bases). Per the germline V gene, CDR1 is MNHEY and CDR2 is SVGAGI. The CDR3 totals 11 residues. Trimming left V 11 bases short and J 13 bases short, with 17 bases between. CDR3 sequence: CASFFGGGLFF. CDR3 nucleotide sequence: TGTGCCTCATTCTTCGGGGGAGGACTGTTTTTT.

This clone came up a few times. The chain joins TRBV6-2 or TRBV6-3 to TRBJ1-5; TRBD1 is a possible D gene (5 bases). There are 14 residues in the CDR3. Germline V lookup: CDR1 MNHEY, CDR2 SVGEGT. Trimming removed 6 bases from V and 3 bases from J, with 12 bases in between. CDR3 sequence (DNA): TGTGCCAGCAGCTCTAACAGGTTCAATCAGCCCCAGCATTTT. This translates into CASSSNRFNQPQHF.

This chain uses TRBV12-3 or TRBV12-4 with TRBJ2-5, with 7 bases that match TRBD1. This CDR3 has 13 amino acids. V shed 4 bases and J 4 bases; nucleotides not matched to a gene: 3. In nucleotides, the CDR3 is TGTGCCAGCAGTTACAGGGGTGGAGAGACCCAGTACTTC. Residues: CASSYRGGETQYF.

The gene calls are TRBV28 and TRBJ2-5, with D maybe TRBD1 (6 bases). The CDR3 totals 14 residues. Germline loops: CDR1 MDHEN, CDR2 SYDVKM. The V and J ends lost 6 bases and 4 bases respectively, with 15 bases between them. The CDR3 DNA is TGTGCCAGCAGGTCTTCAGGGGCGTCAGAGACCCAGTACTTC. Protein: CASRSSGASETQYF.

V gene TRBV7-9 combines with J gene TRBJ2-5, with a weak D call TRBD2 (6 bases). Germline CDR1 reads SEHNR; CDR2 reads FQNEAQ (reference sequence). Trimming left V 2 bases short and J 4 bases short, with 14 bases between. The CDR3 is made up of 15 amino acids. CDR3 region: CASSLQPPGAETQYF. CDR3 coding DNA: TGTGCCAGCAGCTTACAGCCGCCGGGAGCAGAGACCCAGTACTTC.

This clone occurred a few times. This rearrangement joins TRBV7-2 to TRBJ1-6; possibly TRBD1 for D (5 bases). V was trimmed by 1 base and J by 8 bases, leaving 21 bases between them. The CDR3 is 18 residues long. Germline V gene data show CDR1 as SGHTA and CDR2 as FQGNSA. The CDR3 loop reads CASSLGRPAGRFDSPLHF. CDR3 bases: TGTGCCAGCAGCTTAGGGCGGCCGGCAGGGCGTTTTGATTCACCCCTCCACTTT.

The CDR3 region is CASREGVDEKLFF. In DNA, the CDR3 is TGCGCCAGCCGGGAGGGAGTGGATGAAAAACTGTTTTTT. The chain couples TRBV5-1 to TRBJ1-4; D is unclear. Trimming shortened V by 7 bases and J by 6 bases, and 13 bases separated the two germline ends. CDR1 and CDR2 (germline): SGHRS, YFSETQ. This CDR3 is 13 amino acids long.